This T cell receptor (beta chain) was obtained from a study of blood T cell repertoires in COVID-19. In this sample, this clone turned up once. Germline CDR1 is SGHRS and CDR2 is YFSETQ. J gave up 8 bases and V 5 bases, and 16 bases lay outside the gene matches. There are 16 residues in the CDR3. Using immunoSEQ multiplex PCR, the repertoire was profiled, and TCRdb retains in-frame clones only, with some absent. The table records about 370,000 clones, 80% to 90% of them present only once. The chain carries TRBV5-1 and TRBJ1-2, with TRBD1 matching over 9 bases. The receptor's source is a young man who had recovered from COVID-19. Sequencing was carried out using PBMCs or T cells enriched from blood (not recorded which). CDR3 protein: CASRTIPGQGPRGYTF. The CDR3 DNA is TGCGCCAGCAGAACCATACCGGGACAGGGTCCGAGGGGCTACACCTTC.